These 11 T cell receptor beta chains originate from one sample sequenced in a study of CD8+CD57+ T cells in acquired aplastic anemia (dated by TCRdb to 2017 to 2018). The patients picked for sequencing were ones in whom flow cytometry had shown an expansion of CD8+CD57+ cells. The instrument given in TCRdb is Illumina HiSeq 2000. TCR beta VDJ combination and CDR3 sequence profiling used genomic DNA as the template. TCRdb trimmed the raw reads at Q25, called clones with MiXCR and kept productive beta chains. Every distinct CDR3 protein forms one entry, paired with its most common genes and DNA. The sample table contains a few hundred thousand distinct CDR3 sequences; only one count was recorded for almost 50% of them. The top ten hold less than 20% of the sample. What was sequenced was sorted CD4+, CD8+, or CD8+CD57+ T cells (not recorded which) from PBMCs. The receptors originated from a human donor with aplastic anemia.

Comment on this clonotype: This CDR3 fails to terminate in the conserved phenylalanine or tryptophan, so it likely reflects a read error. The rearrangement uses TRBV7-9 and TRBJ1-3, with 8 bases aligning to TRBD1. V was pared by 8 bases and J by 1 base, with 25 bases of the junction left unmatched. In germline, CDR1 is SEHNR, CDR2 FQNEAQ (reference sequence). This CDR3 has 21 residues. CDR3 residues: CASSPTTGAHEQSGSGNTIYY. DNA for the CDR3: TGTGCCAGCTCACCAACGACAGGGGCACACGAGCAGTCTGGATCTGGAAACACCATATATTAT.

The V gene is TRBV20-1, the J gene TRBJ1-2; 7 positions match TRBD1. The CDR3 is 14 residues long. Trimming at V came to 5 bases and at J to 2 bases, leaving 8 bases not matched to a gene. Germline loops: CDR1 DFQATT, CDR2 SNEGSKA (reference sequence). Written as DNA, the CDR3 is TGCAGTGCTCCTCGACAGGGAGGCAACTATGGCTACACCTTC. This encodes CSAPRQGGNYGYTF.

In this sample, this clonotype turned up a few times. The chain links TRBV24-1 to TRBJ1-5; D is uncertain. V was pared by 8 bases and J by 6 bases, with 16 bases between. This CDR3 has 14 amino acids. Germline CDR1 KGHDR, CDR2 SFDVKD. CDR3 sequence reads: CATTSDQSGQPQHF. The DNA for the CDR3 is TGTGCCACCACTAGTGATCAATCGGGTCAGCCCCAGCATTTT.

The chain carries TRBV9 and TRBJ2-3; 11 positions agree with TRBD2. This CDR3 is 16 amino acids long. Germline V CDR1 and CDR2: SGDLS, YYNGEE. After removal of 0 bases from V and 3 bases from J, the junction contained 3 bases not matched to a gene. CDR3 sequence reads: CASSVGLAGRTDTQYF. As DNA, the CDR3 is TGTGCCAGCAGCGTAGGACTAGCGGGGCGAACAGATACGCAGTATTTT. Variable domain in full (rest from reference TRBV9 and TRBJ2-3): DSGVTQTPKHLITATGQRVTLRCSPRSGDLSVYWYQQSLDQGLQFLIQYYNGEERAKGNILERFSAQQFPDLHSELNLSSLELGDSALYFCASSVGLAGRTDTQYFGPGTRLTVL.

This clonotype appeared many times. This chain links TRBV28 with TRBJ1-2; TRBD1 matches 10 bases. Germline CDR1 MDHEN, CDR2 SYDVKM. V was clipped by 8 bases and J by 5 bases; unmatched bases: 5. The CDR3 consists of 13 residues. In nucleotides, the CDR3 is TGTGCCAGCCTGGACAGGGGGGGATATGGCTACACCTTC. Amino acid sequence: CASLDRGGYGYTF.

This clonotype appeared a single time. The chain has TRBV2 and TRBJ1-5; no reliable D call. CDR1 is SNHLY and CDR2 is FYNNEI in the germline V gene. V was clipped by 7 bases and J by 2 bases, with 15 bases between them. The CDR3 is 15 amino acids. The CDR3 is CASTPDTGGNQPQHF. CDR3 DNA sequence: TGTGCCAGCACTCCCGACACCGGGGGCAATCAGCCCCAGCATTTT. The full variable domain, rest sourced from reference TRBV2 and TRBJ1-5, is EPEVTQTPSHQVTQMGQEVILRCVPISNHLYFYWYRQILGQKVEFLVSFYNNEISEKSEIFDDQFSVERPDGSNFTLKIRSTKLEDSAMYFCASTPDTGGNQPQHFGDGTRLSIL.

This clonotype was found many times. The gene calls are TRBV20-1 and TRBJ1-5; no reliable D call. V was clipped by 4 bases and J by 7 bases, with 17 bases between them. The germline CDR1 and CDR2 sequences are DFQATT and SNEGSKA (reference sequence). The CDR3 sequence is 14 residues long. The DNA of the CDR3 is TGCAGTGCTACGGAACCTAAAGGGAGGCAGCCCCAGCATTTT. Protein product: CSATEPKGRQPQHF.

The chain links TRBV5-1 to TRBJ1-1; D is possibly TRBD1 (5 bases). The CDR3 runs 15 residues. The V gene lost 3 bases and the J gene lost 2 bases, with 14 bases spanning the gap. CDR1 is SGHRS and CDR2 is YFSETQ in the germline V gene. The CDR3 DNA follows: TGCGCCAGCAGCTATGGGGACCTAACTAACACTGAAGCTTTCTTT. It translates to CASSYGDLTNTEAFF.

The chain carries TRBV20-1 and TRBJ1-2; 9 positions match TRBD1. With 5 bases clipped from V and 4 bases from J, the junction kept 11 bases outside the gene matches. The CDR3 has 15 residues. Germline assignment: CDR1 DFQATT and CDR2 SNEGSKA (reference sequence). The CDR3 reads CSAGASGTGSYGYTF. CDR3 in DNA: TGCAGTGCTGGGGCGTCCGGGACAGGGTCCTATGGCTACACCTTC.

In nucleotides, the CDR3 is TGTGCTAGTGGTTTGCAAAGGGGGCCCGATACGCAGTATTTT. Amino acids: CASGLQRGPDTQYF. The chain links TRBV12-5 to TRBJ2-3; 7 nucleotides agree with TRBD1. Trimming took 2 bases from V and 6 from J; bases not matched to a gene: 5. Germline-derived CDR1 and CDR2 are LGHNT and FRNRAP. The CDR3 loop spans 14 amino acids.

This clonotype showed up many times. The rearrangement links TRBV12-3 or TRBV12-4 to TRBJ2-1; 8 nucleotides match TRBD1. The junction had 2 bases not matched to a gene; V was cut back by 3 bases and J by 4 bases. The CDR3 spans 14 residues. CDR3 loop: CASSFGTGYNEQFF. Written as DNA, the CDR3 is TGTGCCAGCAGTTTCGGGACAGGTTACAATGAGCAGTTCTTC.